These T cell receptor beta chains were read from a single sample in a study of T cells in Graves' hyperthyroidism and ophthalmopathy. Each CDR3 protein gets one entry after TCRdb re-called the multiplex PCR reads with MiXCR. The table lists about 610,000 distinct CDR3 sequences, approximately 14% of them singletons. The source material was blood. These receptors were obtained from a woman aged 40-49 years with Graves' ophthalmopathy. Each CDR3 is given with its conserved first and last residue. Each record gives: clone size, V gene, D gene, J gene, CDR3 DNA, CDR3 protein. D genes are given only for firm matches. Not all rows give a size; the values are once, few, many and, for expanded clones, a class.

many	TRBV12-3/TRBV12-4	TRBD1	TRBJ2-2	TGTGCCAGCAGTATGGACAGGGTGACCGGGGAGCTGTTTTTT	CASSMDRVTGELFF
-	TRBV18	-	TRBJ2-7	TGTGCCAGCTCACGACGGTCAGGGGACTCCGACGAGCAGTACTTC	CASSRRSGDSDEQYF
many	TRBV6-1	TRBD2	TRBJ2-7	TGTGCCAGCGGATCAACGCGGGAGAGCTACGAGCAGTACTTC	CASGSTRESYEQYF
-	TRBV6-2/TRBV6-3	TRBD2	TRBJ2-2	TGTGCCAGCAAGCGGGACGGGGACACCGGGGAGCTGTTTTTT	CASKRDGDTGELFF
few	TRBV30	-	TRBJ2-7	TGTGCCTGGAGTGTTCGTTGGCTAGACGAGCAGTACTTC	CAWSVRWLDEQYF
-	TRBV12-3/TRBV12-4	-	TRBJ2-5	TGTGCCAGCAGTTTTTGGCCGGTACAAGAGACCCAGTACTTC	CASSFWPVQETQYF
few	TRBV30	-	TRBJ1-2	TGTGCCTGGAGTGTACGGGCCAGGGAAGTCGGCTACACCTTC	CAWSVRAREVGYTF
many	TRBV11-1	TRBD1	TRBJ2-7	TGTGCCAGCAGCCAGGACAGGCTATCCTACGAGCAGTACTTC	CASSQDRLSYEQYF
-	TRBV15	-	TRBJ2-3	TGTGCCACCAGCAAACAGCTGACAGATACGCAGTATTTT	CATSKQLTDTQYF
few	TRBV4-1	TRBD1	TRBJ2-3	TGCGCCAGCAGCCAAGAAATTCCCGGCAGGGGGCACACAGATACGCAGTATTTT	CASSQEIPGRGHTDTQYF
many	TRBV19	TRBD1	TRBJ2-7	TGTGCCAGTAGTCCTCGGACAGGGGAAGTGGACGAGCAGTACTTC	CASSPRTGEVDEQYF
many	TRBV2	TRBD1	TRBJ2-7	TGTGCCAGCAGGAGCAGGACAGGGGAGGGCGAGCAGTACTTC	CASRSRTGEGEQYF
-	TRBV29-1	-	TRBJ1-1	TGCAGCGTGGTTTCGGCTGCTGAAGCTTTCTTT	CSVVSAAEAFF
many	TRBV12-3/TRBV12-4	TRBD2	TRBJ2-7	TGTGCCAGCAGTTTAAGTAGCGGGAGCAACGAGCAGTACTTC	CASSLSSGSNEQYF
many	TRBV6-2/TRBV6-3	TRBD2	TRBJ2-5	TGTGCCAGCACAAATAGCGGGAGAGGATGGGAGACCCAGTACTTC	CASTNSGRGWETQYF
many	TRBV20-1	-	TRBJ2-2	TGCAGTGCTTACCAGACTTACACCGGGGAGCTGTTTTTT	CSAYQTYTGELFF
many	TRBV28	-	TRBJ1-5	TGTGCCAGCAGCCCTGTCCCATCCAATCAGCCCCAGCATTTT	CASSPVPSNQPQHF
-	TRBV20-1	-	TRBJ2-7	TGCAGTGCTAGGGACTCGAGGGCGGGATTGTCCTACGAGCAGTACTTC	CSARDSRAGLSYEQYF
-	TRBV2	TRBD2	TRBJ2-4	TGTGCCAGCAGGACGGAGGCGGGGGGTATTCAGTACTTC	CASRTEAGGIQYF
many	TRBV6-1	-	TRBJ2-7	TGTGCCAGCAGTCCTTGGGGCTCCGAGCAGTACTTC	CASSPWGSEQYF
-	TRBV6-2/TRBV6-3	TRBD2	TRBJ2-3	TGTGCCAGCAGTTACTCGGCTAGCGGGAACCCAGATACGCAGTATTTT	CASSYSASGNPDTQYF
many	TRBV20-1	-	TRBJ1-2	TGCAGTCTCGTAAGGGAGGGAAGATATGGCTACACCTTC	CSLVREGRYGYTF
many	TRBV28	-	TRBJ2-6	TGTGCCAGCAGGGTTCTGGGTTCGGCTGGGGCCAACGTCCTGACTTTC	CASRVLGSAGANVLTF
few	TRBV7-9	TRBD2	TRBJ2-7	TGTGCCAGCAGCCCCCGGCTAGCGGAAGACGGAGAGCAGTACTTC	CASSPRLAEDGEQYF
-	TRBV6-1	-	TRBJ2-4	TGTGCCAGCAGTCTAGGGGGGGATTTAGCCAAAAACATTCAGTACTTC	CASSLGGDLAKNIQYF
many	TRBV6-5	-	TRBJ2-7	TGTGCCAGCAGTTACGATTGGGGACCCTACGAGCAGTACTTC	CASSYDWGPYEQYF
few	TRBV6-2/TRBV6-3	-	TRBJ2-5	TGTGCCAGCAGTTACCGATTCCAAGAGACCCAGTACTTC	CASSYRFQETQYF
many	TRBV5-1	-	TRBJ1-6	TGCGCCAGCAGCGTGAGACCCGCAGACCAGCGAGATTCACCCCTCCACTTT	CASSVRPADQRDSPLHF
-	TRBV20-1	-	TRBJ2-7	TGCAGTGCTAGAGAGCCACCGGGTTTGAGCGACTCCTACGAGCAGTACTTC	CSAREPPGLSDSYEQYF
few	TRBV7-2	-	TRBJ1-3	TGTGCCAGCAGGTTTAGCTCTGGAAACACCATATATTTT	CASRFSSGNTIYF
many	TRBV27	-	TRBJ1-1	TGTGCCAGCAGTTCATCCTGGACCAAAGCTTTCTTT	CASSSSWTKAFF
many	TRBV12-3/TRBV12-4	-	TRBJ1-2	TGTGCCAGCAGTTCCTACAGCGAACCTAACTATGGCTACACCTTC	CASSSYSEPNYGYTF
many	TRBV7-2	TRBD2	TRBJ2-5	TGTGCCAGCAGCTTATCCCAGCTAGCGGGAGGGGGAAAGACCCAGTACTTC	CASSLSQLAGGGKTQYF
-	TRBV12-5	-	TRBJ2-6	TGTGCTAGTGGCCCAGCGCAGGGGAGTTATGGGGCCAACGTCCTGACTTTC	CASGPAQGSYGANVLTF
few	TRBV20-1	-	TRBJ1-5	TGCAGTGCTAGCGTAGTAGGAGGGGATGTGGGTCAGCCCCAGCATTTT	CSASVVGGDVGQPQHF
-	TRBV7-9	-	TRBJ1-3	TGTGCCAGCAGCTTAAGCCGGGAGAGCCTCCCGCGCTTT	CASSLSRESLPRF
-	TRBV14	-	TRBJ2-2	TGTGCCAGCAGCCAAGCAAGGAGATCGAACACCGGGGAGCTGTTTTTT	CASSQARRSNTGELFF
many	TRBV12-3/TRBV12-4	-	TRBJ2-7	TGTGCCAGCAGTTGGACGGTCTGGGAGCAGTACTTC	CASSWTVWEQYF
-	TRBV6-2/TRBV6-3	TRBD1	TRBJ2-7	TGTGCCAGCAGGCTTCGACAGGGAAGATCCTACGAGCAGTACTTC	CASRLRQGRSYEQYF
many	TRBV6-2/TRBV6-3	TRBD1	TRBJ1-5	TGTGCCAGCAGTATCTGGGACAGGGGTAATCAGCCCCAGCATTTT	CASSIWDRGNQPQHF
-	TRBV6-1	TRBD2	TRBJ2-5	TGTGCCAGCAGGGACGGACTAGCGGGAGTTTTGGAGACCCAGTACTTC	CASRDGLAGVLETQYF
many	TRBV12-3/TRBV12-4	-	TRBJ1-1	TGTGCCAGCAGTTACGGGGTAATGAACACTGAAGCTTTCTTT	CASSYGVMNTEAFF
many	TRBV12-3/TRBV12-4	-	TRBJ1-2	-	CASSSSTGYTF
few	TRBV12-3/TRBV12-4	-	TRBJ2-4	TGTGCCAGCAGCGAATACAGAGCCAAAAACACTCAGTACTTC	CASSEYRAKNTQYF
once	TRBV5-5	-	TRBJ2-2	TGTGCCAGCAGCAATACAGGGTTGGTGAACACCGGGGAGCTGTTTTTT	CASSNTGLVNTGELFF
many	TRBV6-1	-	TRBJ1-2	TGTGCCAGCAAAGTACGGGACGGCCTCCAGGCGGGTGGCTACACCTTC	CASKVRDGLQAGGYTF
many	TRBV6-5	-	TRBJ2-5	TGTGCCAGCAGTTTCTACTCCGGGGAAGAGACCCAGTACTTC	CASSFYSGEETQYF
many	TRBV12-3/TRBV12-4	TRBD2	TRBJ2-2	TGTGCCAGCAGTTTAGTTTGGACTAGCGGAACCGGGGAGCTGTTTTTT	CASSLVWTSGTGELFF
many	TRBV6-5	-	TRBJ2-4	TGTGCCAGCCACTCCCGCTTGTTAAACATTCAGTACTTC	CASHSRLLNIQYF
many	TRBV7-9	TRBD2	TRBJ2-5	TGTGCCAGCAGCACCAAGGGAGGGGAGACCCAGTACTTC	CASSTKGGETQYF
-	TRBV30	TRBD2	TRBJ2-7	TGTGCCTGGAGTCTCGCCTTAGCGGGAGAGATCCACGAGCAGTACTTC	CAWSLALAGEIHEQYF
many	TRBV4-1	-	TRBJ1-5	TGCGCCAGCAGCCAAGATTGGGGCCAGGATCAGCCCCAGCATTTT	CASSQDWGQDQPQHF
many	TRBV29-1	-	TRBJ1-1	TGCAGCGCCCTAGGGTCCGGGGGGCGCGGCACTGAAGCTTTCTTT	CSALGSGGRGTEAFF